Below, one T cell receptor (beta chain) is given with its context. This sample is drawn from a study of blood T cell repertoires in COVID-19. About the research overall: Spain, Italy and the United States supplied samples that represented acute and convalescent COVID-19. PBMCs, B-cell-depleted T cells, or T cells provided the cDNA or gDNA that made up the material.

The V segment lost 5 bases and the J segment 9 bases; nucleotides outside the gene matches: 10. The CDR3 is 15 amino acids. The V gene's germline CDR1 is MNHEY and CDR2 SVGAGI. Methods used by the authors: The assay estimated nucleated cells by amplifying reference gene primers. TCRdb keeps only in-frame clones here, not all; method: immunoSEQ multiplex PCR. D and trimming were read from the DNA, whereas the V and J calls and clone size are those reported in that table. The sample carries roughly 40,000 clones, 88% recorded once. Material for sequencing was peripheral blood. The sequence was collected from a human donor in a cohort sampled during active COVID-19. V and J are TRBV6-5 and TRBJ1-6; 7 bases align to TRBD1. As DNA, the CDR3 is TGTGCCAGCAGTAAACCCGGGACAGTTAGTTCACCCCTCCACTTT. Protein: CASSKPGTVSSPLHF.